Following are 3 T cell receptor beta chains from one sample sequenced in a study of neurological immune-mediated disorders. TCRdb itself ran the 5' RACE reads through MiXCR, one entry per CDR3 protein. The repertoire holds tens of thousands of distinct CDR3 sequences, with 2.6% as singletons. Sequenced material: PBMCs. The receptors originated from a woman younger than 45 with multiple sclerosis.

This clonotype appeared many times. The junction departs from germline at one end; a sequencing error may be responsible. V is TRBV28 and J is TRBJ2-3; no reliable D call. This CDR3 contains 12 residues. Germline V gives CDR1 MDHEN, CDR2 SYDVKM. In DNA form, the CDR3 reads TGTGCCACCAGTTTAGGTGCAGATACGCAGTATTTT. This encodes CATSLGADTQYF.

This clonotype was recorded many times. The gene calls are TRBV28 and TRBJ1-5; the match to TRBD1 covers 7 bases. The CDR3 is 13 amino acids. With 4 bases clipped from V and 7 bases from J, the junction kept 4 bases outside the gene matches. CDR1 and CDR2 (germline): MDHEN, SYDVKM. The CDR3: CASSSSQGQPQHF. CDR3 bases: TGTGCCAGCAGTTCGTCACAGGGGCAGCCCCAGCATTTT.

There are many counts of this clonotype. The chain has TRBV24-1 and TRBJ2-1, with 7 bases that match TRBD2. The germline CDR1 and CDR2 sequences are KGHDR and SFDVKD. The CDR3 runs to 13 residues. The trim removed 10 bases at V and 8 bases at J, leaving 10 bases unmatched. CDR3 nucleotides: TGTGCCACTAACGGGGGGATACGGGATGAGCAGTTCTTC. It yields the protein CATNGGIRDEQFF.